The source of this T cell receptor (beta chain) is a study of sequential checkpoint blockade in melanoma. Study context: First-line arms were nivolumab then ipilimumab, or the reverse, randomized 1:1.

Sequencing used immunoSEQ multiplex PCR; TCRdb keeps in-frame clones, though not all of them. The sample has about 17,000 clones, roughly 70% seen once. V dropped 6 bases and J dropped 2; count of bases not matched to a gene: 7. Germline loops: CDR1 WNHNN, CDR2 SYGVQD (reference sequence). The CDR3 is made up of 16 amino acids. Sample share makes this clone medium-sized (0.01 to 0.1%). Treatment indicated: randomized to nivolumab then ipilimumab (arm A) or the reverse (arm B). Patients had received no earlier DNA-damaging chemotherapy. The specimen was CD8+ T cells sorted from blood (inferred from file names), collected from a patient given nivolumab and ipilimumab in sequence. The V call is TRBV10-1, the J call TRBJ1-5, with 10 bases matching TRBD1. The origin of this receptor is a human donor with melanoma. In DNA form, the CDR3 reads TGCGCCAGCAGAGCAACGGGACAGGGGTGCAATCAGCCCCAGCATTTT. It is translated as CASRATGQGCNQPQHF.